These 2 T cell receptor beta chains were all obtained from the same sample, sequenced in a study of blood T cell repertoires in COVID-19. Repertoires were generated with immunoSEQ multiplex PCR, while TCRdb's copy carries only in-frame clones and drops some. The sample includes some 45,000 clones, over 70% of them seen just once. Specimen: peripheral blood. Source of these receptors: a woman aged 55-70 years with acute or convalescent COVID-19.

The chain recombines TRBV11-2 with TRBJ2-7, with 7 nucleotides matching TRBD1. Germline trimming cut 5 bases from V and 5 bases from J; bases unmatched to any gene: 3. The CDR3 is 12 residues long. Germline values: CDR1 SGHAT, CDR2 FQNNGV. In nucleotides, the CDR3 is TGTGCCAGCAGCGACAGGGCACACGAGCAGTACTTC. Protein sequence: CASSDRAHEQYF.

V and J are TRBV5-4 and TRBJ2-1, with 7 bases matching TRBD1. V was clipped by 0 bases and J by 9 bases; unmatched bases: 6. CDR1 SGHNT and CDR2 YYREEE come from the germline V gene (reference sequence). The CDR3 consists of 14 residues. The CDR3 protein is CASSLEGTAIEQFF. The CDR3 DNA is TGTGCCAGCAGCTTGGAGGGGACAGCCATTGAGCAGTTCTTC.